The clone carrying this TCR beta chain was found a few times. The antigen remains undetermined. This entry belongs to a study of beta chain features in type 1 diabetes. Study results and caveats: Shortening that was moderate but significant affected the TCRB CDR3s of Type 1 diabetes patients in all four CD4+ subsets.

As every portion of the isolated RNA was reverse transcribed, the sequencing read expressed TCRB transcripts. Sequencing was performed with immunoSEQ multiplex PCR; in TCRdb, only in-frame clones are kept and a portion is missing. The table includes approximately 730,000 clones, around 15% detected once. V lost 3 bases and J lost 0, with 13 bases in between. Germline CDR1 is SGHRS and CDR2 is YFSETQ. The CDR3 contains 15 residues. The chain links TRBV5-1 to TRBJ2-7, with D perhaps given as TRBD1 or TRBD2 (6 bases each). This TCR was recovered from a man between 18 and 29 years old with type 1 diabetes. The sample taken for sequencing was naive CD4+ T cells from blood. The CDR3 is CASSSQGGASYEQYF. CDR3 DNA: TGCGCCAGCAGCTCACAGGGAGGAGCCTCCTACGAGCAGTACTTC. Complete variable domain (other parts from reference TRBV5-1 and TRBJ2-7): KAGVTQTPRYLIKTRGQQVTLSCSPISGHRSVSWYQQTPGQGLQFLFEYFSETQRNKGNFPGRFSGRQFSNSRSEMNVSTLELGDSALYLCASSSQGGASYEQYFGPGTRLTVT.